These T cell receptor beta chains were read from a single sample in a study of identical twins. MiXCR was run by TCRdb on the 5' RACE reads, yielding one entry per CDR3 protein. The repertoire has hundreds of thousands of distinct CDR3 sequences, 9% to 15% of them found once; the top ten carry about 1.6%. In addition, the sample was reused for a study of yellow fever vaccine responses in identical twins.

Input material: PBMCs. These receptors were taken from a woman aged 18 to 35 in good health. Each CDR3 is given with its conserved first and last residue. D genes are given only for firm matches. Part of the rows lack a size; the others show once, few, many or a class for expanded clones.

few	TRBV6-1	NA	13	TRBJ1-1	CASSPGTHTEAFF	TGTGCCAGCAGCCCCGGGACACACACTGAAGCTTTCTTT
many	TRBV6-5	NA	14	TRBJ1-1	CASSSGQQNTEAFF	TGTGCCAGCAGTTCAGGACAGCAGAACACTGAAGCTTTCTTT
NA	TRBV9	TRBD2	18	TRBJ2-1	CASSVSGLFTSGRDEQFF	TGTGCCAGCAGCGTAAGTGGTCTTTTTACTAGCGGGAGAGATGAGCAGTTCTTC
NA	TRBV7-6	NA	15	TRBJ1-1	CASSLVTGSGAEAFF	TGTGCCAGCAGCTTAGTTACGGGTTCGGGCGCTGAAGCTTTCTTT
NA	TRBV2	NA	17	TRBJ2-2	CASSEAVGGAITGELFF	TGTGCCAGCAGTGAAGCCGTAGGGGGAGCGATCACCGGGGAGCTGTTTTTT
many	TRBV28	NA	14	TRBJ1-2	CASSFPGINYGYTF	TGTGCCAGCAGTTTTCCAGGGATCAACTATGGCTACACCTTC
few	TRBV5-1	NA	14	TRBJ2-1	CASSGGVRGNEQFF	TGCGCCAGCAGTGGAGGGGTAAGGGGCAATGAGCAGTTCTTC
NA	TRBV20-1	TRBD2	17	TRBJ2-1	CSARVLTSGPSYNEQFF	TGCAGTGCTAGAGTTTTAACTAGCGGACCCTCCTACAATGAGCAGTTCTTC
few	TRBV7-9	NA	15	TRBJ2-5	CASSFSEASDGTQYF	TGTGCCAGCAGCTTCAGCGAGGCCAGTGATGGGACCCAGTACTTC
NA	TRBV12-3/TRBV12-4	TRBD2	15	TRBJ2-7	CASRPSGSSGYEQYF	TGTGCCAGCAGGCCTAGCGGGAGTTCAGGCTACGAGCAGTACTTC
few	TRBV29-1	NA	12	TRBJ1-2	CTVLRGDYGYTF	TGCACCGTCCTTAGGGGCGACTATGGCTACACCTTC
many	TRBV12-3/TRBV12-4	NA	13	TRBJ2-2	CASVQGSTGELFF	TGTGCCAGCGTGCAGGGGTCCACCGGGGAGCTGTTTTTT
many	TRBV29-1	NA	11	TRBJ2-1	CSVGPNNEQFF	TGCAGCGTTGGGCCCAACAATGAGCAGTTCTTC
NA	TRBV4-1	TRBD2	17	TRBJ2-1	CASSQSSTSGSYNEQFF	TGCGCCAGCAGCCAATCCTCAACTAGCGGCTCCTACAATGAGCAGTTCTTC
few	TRBV29-1	NA	13	TRBJ2-7	CSVQLGKTYEQYF	TGCAGCGTCCAATTGGGGAAAACCTACGAGCAGTACTTC
NA	TRBV5-1	TRBD1	14	TRBJ2-1	CASSFGTGGHEQFF	TGCGCCAGCAGCTTTGGGACAGGGGGCCATGAGCAGTTCTTC
few	TRBV6-1	TRBD1	15	TRBJ1-2	CASIIPTGTDYGYTF	TGTGCCAGCATCATCCCGACAGGGACGGACTATGGCTACACCTTC
NA	TRBV5-1	NA	15	TRBJ1-4	CASSPVSGQGEKLFF	TGCGCCAGCAGCCCTGTTTCTGGGCAGGGCGAAAAACTGTTTTTT
few	TRBV6-1	TRBD1	15	TRBJ2-2	CASMPRQGFSGELFF	TGTGCCAGCATGCCTCGACAGGGGTTTAGCGGGGAGCTGTTTTTT
few	TRBV7-8	NA	17	TRBJ1-6	CASSSTGGRANYSPLHF	TGTGCCAGCAGCTCGACGGGAGGCAGGGCCAACTATTCACCCCTCCACTTT
few	TRBV2	TRBD2	13	TRBJ2-1	CASMGLAGGEQFF	TGTGCCAGCATGGGACTAGCGGGAGGTGAGCAGTTCTTC
NA	TRBV20-1	TRBD2	15	TRBJ2-5	CSKPTSSLLAETQYF	TGCAGCAAGCCGACTAGCTCACTACTGGCAGAGACCCAGTACTTC
few	TRBV12-3/TRBV12-4	NA	16	TRBJ1-5	CASSLSGRVGNQPQHF	TGTGCCAGCAGTTTATCAGGGCGGGTGGGCAATCAGCCCCAGCATTTT
many	TRBV19	TRBD2	16	TRBJ2-7	CASSIWLAGGSYEQYF	TGTGCCAGTAGTATCTGGCTAGCGGGAGGGTCCTACGAGCAGTACTTC
few	TRBV3-1	NA	13	TRBJ2-1	CASSQAPRGPGFF	TGTGCCAGCAGCCAGGCCCCCCGGGGGCCCGGATTCTTC
few	TRBV19	NA	12	TRBJ1-2	CASSRTPYGYTF	TGTGCCAGTAGCCGGACACCCTATGGCTACACCTTC
few	TRBV5-1	NA	15	TRBJ2-2	CASSWGQGSTGELFF	TGCGCCAGCAGCTGGGGCCAGGGTAGCACCGGGGAGCTGTTTTTT
many	TRBV3-1	TRBD2	19	TRBJ2-2	CASSQGLLGLATNTGELFF	TGTGCCAGCAGCCAAGGATTACTTGGACTAGCGACGAACACCGGGGAGCTGTTTTTT
NA	TRBV10-2	NA	14	TRBJ2-3	CASSEDIDTDTQYF	TGCGCCAGCAGTGAGGACATAGACACAGATACGCAGTATTTT
few	TRBV29-1	NA	16	TRBJ2-3	CSVEGKGFRLTDTQYF	TGCAGCGTTGAGGGGAAAGGGTTCAGGCTCACAGATACGCAGTATTTT
NA	TRBV7-2	NA	16	TRBJ2-1	CASSLVIGVDYNEQFF	TGTGCCAGCAGCTTAGTAATAGGAGTTGACTACAATGAGCAGTTCTTC
NA	TRBV28	TRBD1	15	TRBJ2-1	CASRTQGSSYNEQFF	TGTGCCAGCAGGACACAGGGGAGCTCCTACAATGAGCAGTTCTTC
many	TRBV10-3	TRBD1	14	TRBJ2-7	CAISEVGGFYEQYF	TGTGCCATCAGTGAGGTAGGGGGCTTCTACGAGCAGTACTTC
few	TRBV18	NA	16	TRBJ1-1	CASSPRLGGVDTEAFF	TGTGCCAGCTCACCACGACTTGGGGGCGTCGACACTGAAGCTTTCTTT
few	TRBV10-3	NA	15	TRBJ2-1	CAIRVSGTIQHEQFF	TGTGCCATCCGAGTTTCCGGGACCATCCAGCATGAGCAGTTCTTC
NA	TRBV5-1	NA	15	TRBJ2-1	CASSLDGPDYNEQFF	TGCGCCAGCAGCTTGGACGGACCCGACTACAATGAGCAGTTCTTC
few	TRBV7-2	TRBD2	16	TRBJ2-3	CASSMSGRALLDTQYF	TGTGCCAGCAGCATGAGCGGGAGGGCCTTGTTAGATACGCAGTATTTT
NA	TRBV20-1	NA	13	TRBJ1-1	CSASPGTHTEAFF	TGCAGTGCTAGTCCGGGGACCCACACTGAAGCTTTCTTT
few	TRBV3-1	TRBD1	17	TRBJ1-1	CASSRMLAGTGGGEAFF	TGTGCCAGCAGCCGGATGTTAGCCGGGACAGGGGGCGGTGAAGCTTTCTTT
NA	TRBV4-1	TRBD2	16	TRBJ2-2	CASSRGLASNTGELFF	TGCGCCAGCAGCCGCGGACTAGCATCGAACACCGGGGAGCTGTTTTTT
few	TRBV6-2/TRBV6-3	NA	14	TRBJ1-5	CASSLSGNNQPQHF	TGTGCCAGCAGTTTATCGGGCAACAATCAGCCCCAGCATTTT
few	TRBV10-3	NA	15	TRBJ2-1	CAISERGTLGNEQFF	TGTGCCATCAGTGAGCGAGGAACCTTGGGAAATGAGCAGTTCTTC
many	TRBV7-3	TRBD2	15	TRBJ2-1	CASSKLAGAYNEQFF	TGTGCCAGCAGCAAATTAGCGGGAGCATACAATGAGCAGTTCTTC
many	TRBV12-3/TRBV12-4	NA	13	TRBJ2-1	CASSFPPYNEQFF	TGTGCCAGCAGTTTCCCCCCATACAATGAGCAGTTCTTC
few	TRBV12-3/TRBV12-4	NA	13	TRBJ1-2	CASSYGTRVGYTF	TGTGCCAGCAGCTACGGGACGAGAGTTGGCTACACCTTC
few	TRBV11-2	NA	13	TRBJ2-3	CASSSPKSDTQYF	TGTGCCAGCAGCTCCCCGAAGTCAGATACGCAGTATTTT
few	TRBV24-1	TRBD2	18	TRBJ2-1	CATSDVPGSGSGYNEQFF	TGTGCCACCAGTGATGTCCCGGGTAGCGGGAGTGGGTACAATGAGCAGTTCTTC
few	TRBV11-2	TRBD2	15	TRBJ2-7	CASSLEFSGSYEQYF	TGTGCCAGCAGCTTAGAGTTTAGCGGGAGTTACGAGCAGTACTTC
few	TRBV5-5	NA	15	TRBJ1-6	CASSSDDSYNSPLHF	TGTGCCAGCAGCTCCGATGACTCCTATAATTCACCCCTCCACTTT
NA	TRBV2	TRBD2	16	TRBJ2-5	CASSSGTSGSEETQYF	TGTGCCAGCAGTTCCGGGACTAGCGGGTCTGAAGAGACCCAGTACTTC
few	TRBV12-3/TRBV12-4	TRBD2	16	TRBJ2-4	CASSFWLAGLKNIQYF	TGTGCCAGCAGTTTTTGGCTAGCGGGCCTCAAAAACATTCAGTACTTC
NA	TRBV3-1	NA	13	TRBJ1-1	CASSHLGGTEAFF	TGTGCCAGCAGCCACTTAGGGGGCACTGAAGCTTTCTTT
few	TRBV10-3	NA	15	TRBJ2-1	CAASFGQGPRFEQFF	TGTGCCGCTTCTTTTGGGCAAGGGCCTAGATTTGAGCAGTTCTTC
NA	TRBV9	NA	15	TRBJ2-1	CASSVGLGLNNEQFF	TGTGCCAGCAGCGTAGGGCTAGGACTGAACAATGAGCAGTTCTTC
many	TRBV20-1	NA	14	TRBJ1-6	CSAPRDTHNSPLHF	TGCAGTGCTCCCCGGGACACCCATAATTCACCCCTCCACTTT
many	TRBV12-3/TRBV12-4	NA	13	TRBJ2-5	CASSSGAQETQYF	TGTGCCAGCAGTTCGGGGGCACAAGAGACCCAGTACTTC
NA	TRBV29-1	TRBD1	14	TRBJ2-2	CSVSDRGDTGELFF	TGCAGCGTTTCCGACAGGGGGGACACCGGGGAGCTGTTTTTT